Listed below are T cell receptor beta chains from one sample, sequenced in a study of T cells in Graves' hyperthyroidism and ophthalmopathy. TCRdb reprocessed the multiplex PCR reads with MiXCR, giving one entry per CDR3 protein. This table has around 400,000 distinct CDR3 sequences, more than 20% appearing once. Input material: blood. These receptors were collected from a man aged 45 to 65 with Graves' hyperthyroidism. Both conserved end residues are part of each CDR3. The D gene is left open where the match is weak. Rows give clone size only sometimes, using once, few, many, or a class for an expanded clone.

abundance | j_gene | d_gene | v_gene | CDR3nt | CDR3aa
few | TRBJ2-7 | TRBD1 | TRBV29-1 | TGCAGCGTTGAGGTGACAGGGGGCGGTTTCCACGAGCAGTACTTC | CSVEVTGGGFHEQYF
- | TRBJ2-5 | TRBD1 | TRBV7-9 | TGTGCCAGCAGCACAGGGGGCGGGCACGAGACCCAGTACTTC | CASSTGGGHETQYF
few | TRBJ2-1 | TRBD1 | TRBV28 | TGTGCCAGCAGTCCACGGACAGGCCTCAAGGCGTTCTTC | CASSPRTGLKAFF
few | TRBJ1-3 | - | TRBV12-3/TRBV12-4 | TGTGCCAGCAGTTCTGGCCCAGGGGGAAACACCATATATTTT | CASSSGPGGNTIYF
- | TRBJ2-3 | TRBD1 | TRBV28 | TGTGCCAGCAGTTTAAACTCCGGGACAGGGGGCACAGATACGCAGTATTTT | CASSLNSGTGGTDTQYF
- | TRBJ1-5 | TRBD1 | TRBV19 | TGTGCCAGTAGTGAGGGACAGGGGGCCAATCAGCCCCAGCATTTT | CASSEGQGANQPQHF
- | TRBJ2-7 | TRBD2 | TRBV5-1 | TGCGCCAGCAGCTTGACCGCCTCTAGCGGACCTTCCTACGAGCAGTACTTC | CASSLTASSGPSYEQYF
few | TRBJ2-7 | TRBD2 | TRBV7-9 | TGTGCCAGCAGCTTAGGGGTAGGCGGGAGTGCTCGCGAGCAGTACTTC | CASSLGVGGSAREQYF
many | TRBJ2-1 | TRBD2 | TRBV20-1 | TGCAGTGCTAGAGATGCTAGCGGGAGGGGAGGCTACAATGAGCAGTTCTTC | CSARDASGRGGYNEQFF
few | TRBJ2-7 | TRBD1 | TRBV11-3 | TGTGCCAGCAGTTTCCCGGACAGGATCTACGAGCAGTACTTC | CASSFPDRIYEQYF
few | TRBJ2-7 | TRBD1 | TRBV30 | TGTGCCTGGAGATTGGACAGGGGCGAGCAGTACTTC | CAWRLDRGEQYF
- | TRBJ1-1 | - | TRBV5-1 | TGCGCCAGCAGCACGGACTCAACTGGTGGTGAAGCTTTCTTT | CASSTDSTGGEAFF
many | TRBJ1-1 | - | TRBV11-3 | TGTGCCAGCAGCTTAGTGACGGGTTGGACTGAAGCTTTCTTT | CASSLVTGWTEAFF
many | TRBJ2-5 | - | TRBV7-3 | TGTGCCAGCAGCTTAATCGGCAGCCCTCAAGAGACCCAGTACTTC | CASSLIGSPQETQYF
- | TRBJ1-2 | TRBD1 | TRBV6-9 | TGTGCCAGCAGTTATCGGGACAGTGGATATGGCTACACCTTC | CASSYRDSGYGYTF
few | TRBJ1-1 | - | TRBV10-1 | TGCGCCAGCAGTGAGTCTCGGGGCCTGAACACTGAAGCTTTCTTT | CASSESRGLNTEAFF
many | TRBJ2-3 | - | TRBV6-1 | TGTGCCAGCGACCCTGGAGCGGAGGTCACAGATACGCAGTATTTT | CASDPGAEVTDTQYF
- | TRBJ2-1 | TRBD2 | TRBV5-5 | TGTGCCAGCAGCTTGATGGCTAGCGGGAGAAATGAGCAGTTCTTC | CASSLMASGRNEQFF
- | TRBJ2-6 | - | TRBV27 | TGTGCCAGCGCACATGCAGGGGAAGCTGGGGCCAACGTCCTGACTTTC | CASAHAGEAGANVLTF
- | TRBJ2-2 | TRBD2 | TRBV3-1 | TGTGCCAGCAGGGGTAGCGGGAGCACCGGGGAGCTGTTTTTT | CASRGSGSTGELFF
few | TRBJ2-5 | TRBD2 | TRBV12-3/TRBV12-4 | TGTGCCAGCAGTTCCCGATCAATTTGGCCGGGGGGGGAAGAGACCCAGTACTTC | CASSSRSIWPGGEETQYF
few | TRBJ2-1 | - | TRBV11-2 | TGTGCCAGCAGATTAAGCGATTGGGCAGTTAACAATGAGCAGTTCTTC | CASRLSDWAVNNEQFF
few | TRBJ1-1 | TRBD1 | TRBV13 | TGTGCCAGCAGCCAAAAGACAGGGGTTGGCACTGAAGCTTTCTTT | CASSQKTGVGTEAFF
- | TRBJ2-1 | TRBD1 | TRBV2 | TGTCCCAGCAGTGGACAGGGGGCGAATGAGCAGTTCTTC | CPSSGQGANEQFF
- | TRBJ2-1 | TRBD2 | TRBV27 | TGTGCCAGCAGTCTACTCACTAGCGGGAGCTTGTACAATGAGCAGTTCTTC | CASSLLTSGSLYNEQFF
- | TRBJ2-5 | TRBD2 | TRBV7-3 | TGTGCCAGCAGCTTAACGTTTACTAGCGGGACTCCAGAGACCCAGTACTTC | CASSLTFTSGTPETQYF
few | TRBJ2-7 | TRBD2 | TRBV3-1 | TGTGCCAGCAGTGACGGACTAGCGGGGTACGAGCAGTACTTC | CASSDGLAGYEQYF
few | TRBJ1-3 | - | TRBV6-2/TRBV6-3 | TGTGCCAGCGCCCGACAGAGAAGCTCTGGAAACACCATATATTTT | CASARQRSSGNTIYF
many | TRBJ2-3 | - | TRBV27 | TGTGCCAGCAGTTCGGGGTTGGGGAACCCAACAGATACGCAGTATTTT | CASSSGLGNPTDTQYF
- | TRBJ1-1 | - | TRBV19 | TGTGCCAGTAGTCCGCGAGTCATACAGGGCCCCAACACTGAAGCTTTCTTT | CASSPRVIQGPNTEAFF
- | TRBJ1-6 | TRBD1 | TRBV2 | TGTGCCAGCAGTGAGACAGGGGGGCCCAATTCACCCCTCCACTTT | CASSETGGPNSPLHF
few | TRBJ2-2 | TRBD1 | TRBV5-1 | TGCGCCAGCAGCGACCGCCCCCGTCAGGGGGCGTTTGACACCGGGGAGCTGTTTTTT | CASSDRPRQGAFDTGELFF
few | TRBJ2-3 | TRBD2 | TRBV27 | TGTGCCAGCAGTTTACGCGGGAGGGCCGTGGATACGCAGTATTTT | CASSLRGRAVDTQYF
few | TRBJ2-7 | TRBD2 | TRBV4-2 | TGTGCCAGCAGCGAGACTAGCGGACAGCCTATGGAGCAGTACTTC | CASSETSGQPMEQYF
many | TRBJ2-7 | - | TRBV3-1 | TGTGCCAGCAGCCGCCGCGGCGGCAACGAGCAGTACTTC | CASSRRGGNEQYF
- | TRBJ1-2 | TRBD1 | TRBV19 | TGTGCCAGTAGCTATAAGGGACAGGGGACGGGGAACTATGGCTACACCTTC | CASSYKGQGTGNYGYTF
- | TRBJ1-1 | - | TRBV12-3/TRBV12-4 | TGTGCCAGCAGTTTTTCGGCAGGGAGGGGGGACACTGAAGCTTTCTTT | CASSFSAGRGDTEAFF
many | TRBJ2-5 | TRBD2 | TRBV9 | TGTGCCAGCAGCGTAGCCAGCGGGGAAGAGACCCAGTACTTC | CASSVASGEETQYF
- | TRBJ2-5 | - | TRBV25-1 | TGTGCCAGCAGTGAAAGACCCCAAGAGACCCAGTACTTC | CASSERPQETQYF
many | TRBJ1-1 | - | TRBV28 | TGTGCCACCTCCGTGGACGAGGGCGTGAACACTGAAGCTTTCTTT | CATSVDEGVNTEAFF
few | TRBJ1-2 | - | TRBV10-3 | TGTGCCATCAGTGCTCAACAGGTTCCGGGCTATGGCTACACCTTC | CAISAQQVPGYGYTF
- | TRBJ2-7 | - | TRBV5-1 | TGCGCCAGCAGCTTGGTGGTGGGGGCGTCCTACGAGCAGTACTTC | CASSLVVGASYEQYF
many | TRBJ2-5 | - | TRBV28 | TGTGCCAGCAGTTTAGCCCAGTTGACCCAGTACTTC | CASSLAQLTQYF
- | TRBJ1-1 | - | TRBV7-2 | TGTGCCAGCAGCCCCGGGACGGGTCGGGAAGCTTTCTTT | CASSPGTGREAFF
many | TRBJ2-1 | TRBD2 | TRBV11-2 | TGTGCCAGCAGCTTAGGGACTAGCGGGAGGGGGTCCTACAATGAGCAGTTCTTC | CASSLGTSGRGSYNEQFF